The 30 T cell receptor beta chains given below trace back to one sample, sequenced in a study of T cells in Graves' hyperthyroidism and ophthalmopathy. Template material for amplifying TCR beta CDR3 regions consisted of RNA transcripts. The primer set for the first-round RT-PCR of the TCR CDR3 was HTBI. TCRdb called the multiplex PCR reads again in MiXCR, with one record for every CDR3 protein. The sample holds 300,000 to 400,000 distinct CDR3 sequences, 11% to 15% seen once. Sequenced: blood. The origin of the receptors is a woman aged 60 to 75 with Graves' hyperthyroidism.

This clonotype has a count of ten or more. This chain uses TRBV5-6 with TRBJ2-4; TRBD2 agrees at 9 bases. Germline V gene data show CDR1 as SGHDT and CDR2 as YYEEEE. With 1 base clipped from V and 0 bases from J, the junction kept 8 bases outside the gene matches. The CDR3 runs to 18 residues. The DNA for the CDR3 is TGTGCCAGCAGCTTGCGGCCTAGCGGGGTCCTAGCCAAAAACATTCAGTACTTC. This translates into CASSLRPSGVLAKNIQYF.

This clonotype was counted only a few times. At one end the junction does not follow the germline gene, possibly because of a read error. The V gene is TRBV7-9, the J gene TRBJ2-7; 7 positions match TRBD1. Germline V lookup: CDR1 SEHNR, CDR2 FQNEAQ (reference sequence). The length of the CDR3 is 13 residues. The CDR3 is CASSQGTAYAQYF. Here the CDR3 DNA reads TGTGCCAGCAGCCAAGGGACAGCCTACGCGCAGTACTTC. Filled out from reference TRBV7-9 and TRBJ2-7, the complete variable domain reads DTGVSQNPRHKITKRGQNVTFRCDPISEHNRLYWYRQTLGQGPEFLTYFQNEAQLEKSRLLSDRFSAERPKGSFSTLEIQRTEQGDSAMYLCASSQGTAYAQYFGPGTRLTVT.

This clonotype was seen many times. This chain uses TRBV27 with TRBJ1-1; D might be TRBD1 (5 bases). CDR3 size: 16 residues. The V and J ends lost 3 bases and 1 base respectively, with 15 bases between them. CDR1 is MNHEY, CDR2 SMNVEV, per germline (reference sequence). CDR3 nucleotides: TGTGCCAGCAGTTTCAACCGTAGGGGAGAGAACACTGAAGCTTTCTTT. It yields the protein CASSFNRRGENTEAFF.

The chain has TRBV10-3 and TRBJ1-1, with D perhaps matching TRBD1 (5 bases). CDR3 length: 15 residues. Germline loops: CDR1 ENHRY, CDR2 SYGVKD. V lost 0 bases and J 1 base, leaving 9 bases between the germline ends. CDR3 in amino acids: CAISESSGANTEAFF. The CDR3 region has the DNA TGTGCCATCAGTGAGTCTTCCGGGGCGAACACTGAAGCTTTCTTT.

This clonotype was counted between two and nine times. The chain has TRBV19 and TRBJ1-1; TRBD1 agrees at 8 bases. Germline loops: CDR1 LNHDA, CDR2 SQIVND (reference sequence). The CDR3 runs to 19 residues. Unmatched junction bases numbered 12, after V lost 0 bases and J lost 0 bases. CDR3 in DNA: TGTGCCAGTAGTATAGATCCCCTTCGACAGGGGCGAATGAACACTGAAGCTTTCTTT. As protein: CASSIDPLRQGRMNTEAFF. The variable domain in full, with the rest retrieved from reference TRBV19 and TRBJ1-1, is DGGITQSPKYLFRKEGQNVTLSCEQNLNHDAMYWYRQDPGQGLRLIYYSQIVNDFQKGDIAEGYSVSREKKESFPLTVTSAQKNPTAFYLCASSIDPLRQGRMNTEAFFGQGTRLTVV.

This clonotype was seen a single time. The rearrangement uses TRBV24-1 and TRBJ2-1; D unresolved. V was trimmed by 6 bases and J by 5 bases, leaving 13 bases between them. Germline values: CDR1 KGHDR, CDR2 SFDVKD. The CDR3 runs to 14 residues. CDR3 loop: CATSSVGANNEQFF. The CDR3 DNA follows: TGTGCCACCAGTTCCGTCGGAGCGAACAATGAGCAGTTCTTC.

In its sample, this clonotype was seen many times. This chain links TRBV5-1 with TRBJ1-3; D is perhaps TRBD1 (6 bases). This CDR3 region has 15 residues. Germline assignment: CDR1 SGHRS and CDR2 YFSETQ. V shed 4 bases and J shed 1 base, with 12 bases lying between them. CDR3 bases: TGCGCCAGCAGCGTTAACAGGGAATCTGGAAACACCATATATTTT. Protein sequence: CASSVNRESGNTIYF. Full variable domain (outside the CDR3, taken from reference TRBV5-1 and TRBJ1-3): KAGVTQTPRYLIKTRGQQVTLSCSPISGHRSVSWYQQTPGQGLQFLFEYFSETQRNKGNFPGRFSGRQFSNSRSEMNVSTLELGDSALYLCASSVNRESGNTIYFGEGSWLTVV.

This clonotype was detected only a few times. The V call is TRBV15, the J call TRBJ2-7; D is perhaps TRBD2 (5 bases). The germline V gene encodes CDR1 LNHNV and CDR2 YYDKDF (reference sequence). This CDR3 is 14 amino acids long. The V end lost 3 bases, the J end lost 6 bases, and 15 bases lay between the germline ends. CDR3 loop: CATSSTEGYGEQYF. CDR3 coding DNA: TGTGCCACCAGCAGTACCGAGGGATACGGCGAGCAGTACTTC.

Many counts were recorded for this clonotype. The genes are TRBV6-1 and TRBJ2-1, with 10 bases lining up with TRBD2. With V trimmed by 6 bases and J by 0 bases, 2 bases remained unmatched. This CDR3 comprises 15 residues. The germline V gene encodes CDR1 MNHNS and CDR2 SASEGT. CDR3 residues: CASSSSGSSYNEQFF. The CDR3 DNA follows: TGTGCCAGCAGCTCTAGCGGGAGCTCCTACAATGAGCAGTTCTTC.

At least ten counts were recorded for this clonotype. The junction shows a germline mismatch at one end, possibly a read error. The chain links TRBV7-8 to TRBJ1-5; the D is unclear. Germline CDR1 SGHVS, CDR2 FQNEAQ. The CDR3 has 15 residues. Written as DNA, the CDR3 is TGTGCCAGCAGTTTAGACCCACGATTCAATCAGCCCCAGCATTTT. It translates to CASSLDPRFNQPQHF.

Points on this clonotype: A read error may explain this, as a much larger clone is one base away. This chain links TRBV29-1 with TRBJ2-5, with D perhaps TRBD1 (6 bases). The CDR3 loop spans 11 amino acids. CDR1 is SQVTM, CDR2 ANQGSEA, per germline. Trimming shortened V by 6 bases and J by 7 bases, and 12 bases separated the two germline ends. The chain's CDR3 is CSVQGSATQYF. DNA of the CDR3: TGCAGCGTACAGGGAAGCGCGACCCAGTACTTC. Full variable domain (rest looked up from reference TRBV29-1 and TRBJ2-5): SAVISQKPSRDICQRGTSLTIQCQVDSQVTMMFWYRQQPGQSLTLIATANQGSEATYESGFVIDKFPISRPNLTFSTLTVSNMSPEDSSIYLCSVQGSATQYFGPGTRLLVL.

J is TRBJ1-2 and V is TRBV29-1, with a weak D call TRBD1 (5 bases). V was trimmed by 1 base and J by 2 bases, leaving 14 bases between them. CDR1 is SQVTM, CDR2 ANQGSEA, per germline. This CDR3 region has 15 residues. CDR3 amino acids: CSVEVVGTDNYGYTF. The CDR3 region has the DNA TGCAGCGTTGAAGTCGTCGGGACGGACAACTATGGCTACACCTTC.

This clonotype was picked up many times. This rearrangement joins TRBV20-1 to TRBJ1-3, with 11 bases lining up with TRBD1. J lost 4 bases, V lost 0 bases, and 8 bases had no gene match. Germline assignment: CDR1 DFQATT and CDR2 SNEGSKA (reference sequence). CDR3 length: 17 residues. DNA for the CDR3: TGCAGTGCTAGAGATGGGACAGGGGGTACGGGAGGAAACACCATATATTTT. Translating gives CSARDGTGGTGGNTIYF.

V is TRBV7-6 and J is TRBJ2-5; the match to TRBD2 covers 10 bases. CDR1 and CDR2 (germline): SGHVS, FNYEAQ. The V gene end was trimmed by 0 bases and the J gene end by 5 bases; junction bases not matched to a gene: 9. The CDR3 extends over 17 amino acids. CDR3 DNA sequence: TGTGCCAGCAGCTTAGCCCTAGCGGGAGCCACCGTGGAGACCCAGTACTTC. Translating it yields CASSLALAGATVETQYF. Supplemented by reference TRBV7-6 and TRBJ2-5, the full variable domain reads GAGVSQSPRYKVTKRGQDVALRCDPISGHVSLYWYRQALGQGPEFLTYFNYEAQQDKSGLPNDRFSAERPEGSISTLTIQRTEQRDSAMYRCASSLALAGATVETQYFGPGTRLLVL.

The genes are TRBV20-1 and TRBJ2-7; D not certain. In germline, CDR1 is DFQATT, CDR2 SNEGSKA (reference sequence). V was trimmed by 5 bases and J by 0 bases, leaving 11 bases between them. The CDR3 runs to 13 residues. The CDR3 sequence is CSALKGLSYEQYF. Here the CDR3 DNA reads TGCAGTGCTTTAAAGGGCCTCTCCTACGAGCAGTACTTC.

Points on this clonotype: This may stem from a read error, because a much larger clone lies one nucleotide away. This chain joins TRBV24-1 and TRBJ1-1; 10 bases map to TRBD1. Per germline, CDR1 KGHDR and CDR2 SFDVKD. The junction had 8 bases not matched to a gene; V was cut back by 2 bases and J by 3 bases. The CDR3 is 17 amino acids. CDR3: CATSDSGTGALDTEAFF. The DNA of the CDR3 is TGTGCCACCAGTGATTCCGGGACAGGGGCCCTGGACACTGAAGCTTTCTTT.

This clonotype showed up many times. The rearrangement links TRBV7-9 to TRBJ2-1, with D unresolved. The germline CDR1 and CDR2 sequences are SEHNR and FQNEAQ (reference sequence). V was cut by 8 bases and J by 0 bases, with 14 bases left in between. The CDR3 length is 15 residues. DNA for the CDR3: TGTGCCAGCGAGCCCGGACGAAGCTCCTACAATGAGCAGTTCTTC. This gives the protein CASEPGRSSYNEQFF.

This clonotype was found many times. The V and J genes are TRBV30 and TRBJ1-1, with a weak D call TRBD1 (6 bases). CDR1 is GTSNPN, CDR2 SVGIG, per germline (reference sequence). The CDR3 has 16 residues. Trimming left V 0 bases short and J 4 bases short, with 18 bases between. The CDR3 coding sequence is TGTGCCTGGAGTGTAACGGGCAGGGGCAGGGGCACTGAAGCTTTCTTT. Encoded protein: CAWSVTGRGRGTEAFF.

The table lists this clonotype with many counts. The rearrangement uses TRBV6-6 and TRBJ2-7; either TRBD1 or TRBD2 may fit D (5 bases each). The CDR3 is 15 residues long. V dropped 0 bases and J dropped 4 bases, with 13 bases sitting between them. Germline assignment: CDR1 MNHNY and CDR2 SVGAGI (reference sequence). CDR3 bases: TGTGCCAGCAGTTACTCTGGGACGCGGAATTACGAGCAGTACTTC. It yields the protein CASSYSGTRNYEQYF.

This clonotype was recorded a few times. The chain links TRBV10-3 to TRBJ2-1; 7 positions agree with TRBD2. V lost 5 bases and J lost 0; bases outside the gene matches: 10. Germline loops: CDR1 ENHRY, CDR2 SYGVKD. The CDR3 sequence is 17 residues long. The chain's CDR3 is CAISLNGRSSSYNEQFF. The CDR3 DNA reads as TGTGCCATCAGTCTAAACGGGAGGTCGAGCTCCTACAATGAGCAGTTCTTC.

This clonotype was found many times. The chain recombines TRBV20-1 with TRBJ1-2, with a tentative D call TRBD1 (5 bases). The germline V and J ends were trimmed by 3 bases and 1 base, with 12 bases remaining between them. The CDR3 runs to 14 residues. Germline lookup yields CDR1 DFQATT and CDR2 SNEGSKA (reference sequence). The CDR3 DNA sequence: TGCAGTGCTAGGCACCAGGGAGTTAACTATGGCTACACCTTC. This translates into CSARHQGVNYGYTF.

This clonotype was detected ten times or more. V usage is TRBV30 and J usage is TRBJ2-1, with TRBD2 matching over 12 bases. J gave up 7 bases and V 5 bases, and 3 bases lay outside the gene matches. This CDR3 has 13 residues. Germline loops: CDR1 GTSNPN, CDR2 SVGIG (reference sequence). CDR3 protein: CAWAGTSGNEQFF. CDR3 coding DNA: TGTGCCTGGGCCGGGACTAGCGGGAATGAGCAGTTCTTC.

The sample holds many counts of this clonotype. This chain's CDR3 is CASSPSSGTEAFF. The CDR3 nucleotides read TGTGCCAGCAGCCCATCGTCGGGGACTGAAGCTTTCTTT. The gene calls are TRBV7-9 and TRBJ1-1; D not certain. The CDR3 covers 13 residues. Trimming cost V 5 bases and J 5 bases, with 12 bases left between them. The germline V gene encodes CDR1 SEHNR and CDR2 FQNEAQ (reference sequence).

At least ten counts were recorded for this clonotype. This chain links TRBV2 with TRBJ1-3; D unclear. CDR3 length: 14 amino acids. Germline V gene data show CDR1 as SNHLY and CDR2 as FYNNEI. V lost 6 bases, J lost 0 bases, and 9 bases lay in between. This chain's CDR3 is CASRTVISGNTIYF. The CDR3 DNA is TGTGCCAGCAGAACCGTCATCTCTGGAAACACCATATATTTT.

This clonotype was seen many times. Here the CDR3 reads CASRESVMGTEAFF. The CDR3 nucleotides read TGTGCCAGCAGAGAGTCGGTAATGGGCACTGAAGCTTTCTTT. The rearrangement joins TRBV2 to TRBJ1-1, with unresolved D. This CDR3 contains 14 residues. Trimming cost V 6 bases and J 4 bases, with 15 bases left between them. Germline loops: CDR1 SNHLY, CDR2 FYNNEI.

This clonotype was detected ten times or more. The chain links TRBV5-1 to TRBJ2-3; 8 nucleotides agree with TRBD2. Unmatched junction bases numbered 13, after V lost 0 bases and J lost 4 bases. Germline CDR1 SGHRS, CDR2 YFSETQ. This CDR3 region has 18 residues. The CDR3 DNA reads as TGCGCCAGCAGCTTGGTCCTAAGTAGGGGACTAGGCGCAGATACGCAGTATTTT. Protein product: CASSLVLSRGLGADTQYF.

This clonotype appeared many times. The chain joins TRBV2 to TRBJ1-5; perhaps TRBD1 as D (5 bases). Trimming removed 4 bases at V and 11 bases at J, with 18 bases between. The length of the CDR3 is 14 residues. Germline lookup yields CDR1 SNHLY and CDR2 FYNNEI. CDR3 sequence (DNA): TGTGCCAGCAGTGGGTCGACTCCAGGGTTGTCCCAGCATTTT. It translates to CASSGSTPGLSQHF.

Many counts were recorded for this clonotype. The chain uses TRBV5-5 and TRBJ1-3, with 7 bases fitting TRBD1. J lost 2 bases, V lost 0 bases, and 5 bases had no gene match. The length of the CDR3 is 16 residues. Germline V gives CDR1 SGHKS, CDR2 YYEKEE (reference sequence). CDR3 coding DNA: TGTGCCAGCAGCTTGGGCTTACAGGGGACTGGAAACACCATATATTTT. Protein: CASSLGLQGTGNTIYF.

This clonotype appeared many times. The chain couples TRBV19 to TRBJ1-2; 7 bases are shared with TRBD1. The CDR3 length is 14 residues. In germline, CDR1 is LNHDA, CDR2 SQIVND (reference sequence). With V trimmed by 7 bases and J by 5 bases, 10 bases remained unmatched. CDR3 in amino acids: CASNRGRPGYGYTF. The CDR3 DNA follows: TGTGCCAGTAACAGGGGCCGACCAGGTTATGGCTACACCTTC.

V is TRBV28 and J is TRBJ1-3; 12 positions agree with TRBD1. CDR3 length equals 16 residues. J was trimmed by 4 bases and V by 6 bases; bases with no gene match: 7. The germline V gene has CDR1 MDHEN and CDR2 SYDVKM. In nucleotides, the CDR3 is TGTGCCAGCAGGGGGACAGGGGGCTTGGGCGGAAACACCATATATTTT. Protein product: CASRGTGGLGGNTIYF.